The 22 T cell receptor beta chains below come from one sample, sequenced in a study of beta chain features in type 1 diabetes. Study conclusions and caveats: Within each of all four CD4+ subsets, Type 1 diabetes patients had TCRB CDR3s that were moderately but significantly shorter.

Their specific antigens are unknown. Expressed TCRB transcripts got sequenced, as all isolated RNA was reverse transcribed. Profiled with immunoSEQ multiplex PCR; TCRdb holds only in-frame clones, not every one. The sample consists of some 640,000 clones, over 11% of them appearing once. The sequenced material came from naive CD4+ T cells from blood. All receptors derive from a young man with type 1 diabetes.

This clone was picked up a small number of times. The CDR3 loop is CASSTQGANIQYF. The CDR3 DNA reads TGTGCCAGCAGCACACAGGGGGCCAACATTCAGTACTTC. This sequence joins TRBV2 and TRBJ2-4; TRBD1 agrees at 9 bases. The germline V gene encodes CDR1 SNHLY and CDR2 FYNNEI. The junction had 4 bases not matched to a gene; V was cut back by 6 bases and J by 7 bases. The CDR3 contains 13 residues.

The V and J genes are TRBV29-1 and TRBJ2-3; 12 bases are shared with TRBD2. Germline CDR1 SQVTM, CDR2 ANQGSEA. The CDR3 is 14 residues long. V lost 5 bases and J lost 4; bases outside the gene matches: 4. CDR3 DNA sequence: TGCAGCGTTACGACTAGCGGGGGACCAGATACGCAGTATTTT. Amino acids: CSVTTSGGPDTQYF.

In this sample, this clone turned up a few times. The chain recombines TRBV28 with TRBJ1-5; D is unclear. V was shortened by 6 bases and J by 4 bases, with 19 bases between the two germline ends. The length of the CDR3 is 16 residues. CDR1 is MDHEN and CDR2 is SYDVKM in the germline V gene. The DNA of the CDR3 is TGTGCCAGCAGACCCCCCCCAGGTGGAGGAAATCAGCCCCAGCATTTT. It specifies CASRPPPGGGNQPQHF.

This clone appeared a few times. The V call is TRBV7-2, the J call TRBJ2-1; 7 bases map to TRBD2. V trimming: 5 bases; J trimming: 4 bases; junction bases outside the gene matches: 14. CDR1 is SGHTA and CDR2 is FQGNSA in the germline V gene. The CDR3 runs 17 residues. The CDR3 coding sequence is TGTGCCAGCAGCCCACAACCTCTGCTAGCGGTTTACAATGAGCAGTTCTTC. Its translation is CASSPQPLLAVYNEQFF.

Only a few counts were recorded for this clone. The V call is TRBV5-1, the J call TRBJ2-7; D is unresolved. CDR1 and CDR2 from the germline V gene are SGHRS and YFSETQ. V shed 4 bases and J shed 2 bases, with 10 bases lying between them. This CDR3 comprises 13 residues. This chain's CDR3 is CASSIPGAYEQYF. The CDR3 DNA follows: TGCGCCAGCAGCATCCCGGGCGCCTACGAGCAGTACTTC.

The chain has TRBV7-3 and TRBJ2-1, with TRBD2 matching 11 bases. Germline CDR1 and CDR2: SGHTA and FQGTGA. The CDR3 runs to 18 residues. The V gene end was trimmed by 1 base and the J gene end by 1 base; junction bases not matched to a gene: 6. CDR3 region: CASSLRGGTSGSYNEQFF. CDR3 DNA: TGTGCCAGCAGCTTAAGGGGAGGGACTAGCGGATCCTACAATGAGCAGTTCTTC.

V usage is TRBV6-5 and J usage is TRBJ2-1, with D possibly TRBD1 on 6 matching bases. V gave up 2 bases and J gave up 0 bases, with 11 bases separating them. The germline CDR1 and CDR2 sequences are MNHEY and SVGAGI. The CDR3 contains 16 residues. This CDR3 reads CASSYGRQVSYNEQFF. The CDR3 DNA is TGTGCCAGCAGTTACGGGCGACAGGTCTCCTACAATGAGCAGTTCTTC.

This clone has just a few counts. The CDR3 here is CASSPFVTSNQPQHF. DNA for the CDR3: TGTGCCAGCAGCCCCTTTGTGACGTCGAATCAGCCCCAGCATTTT. The genes are TRBV7-2 and TRBJ1-5; no clear D. CDR1 and CDR2 (germline): SGHTA, FQGNSA. CDR3 size: 15 residues. V was cut by 5 bases and J by 4 bases, with 15 bases left in between.

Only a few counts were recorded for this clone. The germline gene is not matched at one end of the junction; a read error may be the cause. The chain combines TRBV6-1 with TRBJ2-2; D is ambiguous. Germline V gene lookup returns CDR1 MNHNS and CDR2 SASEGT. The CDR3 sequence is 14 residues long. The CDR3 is CAGRRLLMSGELFF. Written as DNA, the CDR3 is TGTGCCGGCAGAAGACTTTTAATGTCCGGGGAGCTGTTTTTT.

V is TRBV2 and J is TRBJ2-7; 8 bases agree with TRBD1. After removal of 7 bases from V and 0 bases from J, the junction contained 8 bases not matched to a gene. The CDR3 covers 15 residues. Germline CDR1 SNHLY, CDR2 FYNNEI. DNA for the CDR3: TGTGCCAGCATAGCGAGGGGACAGGCCTCCTACGAGCAGTACTTC. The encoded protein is CASIARGQASYEQYF.

CDR3 sequence reads: CASSPDGRTDTQYF. The CDR3 coding sequence is TGTGCCAGCTCACCAGACGGTCGCACAGATACGCAGTATTTT. The rearrangement uses TRBV18 and TRBJ2-3; D not resolved. The CDR3 loop spans 14 amino acids. CDR1 and CDR2 (germline): KGHSH, LQKENI. Trimming pared 2 bases from V and 1 base from J, leaving 7 bases between. The variable domain in full, completed from reference TRBV18 and TRBJ2-3, reads NAGVMQNPRHLVRRRGQEARLRCSPMKGHSHVYWYRQLPEEGLKFMVYLQKENIIDESGMPKERFSAEFPKEGPSILRIQQVVRGDSAAYFCASSPDGRTDTQYFGPGTRLTVL.

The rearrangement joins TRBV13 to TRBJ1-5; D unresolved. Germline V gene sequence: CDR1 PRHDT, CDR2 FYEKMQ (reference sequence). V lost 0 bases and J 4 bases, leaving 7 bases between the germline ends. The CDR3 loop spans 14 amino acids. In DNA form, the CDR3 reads TGTGCCAGCAGCTTAGGACAGACGAATCAGCCCCAGCATTTT. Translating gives CASSLGQTNQPQHF.

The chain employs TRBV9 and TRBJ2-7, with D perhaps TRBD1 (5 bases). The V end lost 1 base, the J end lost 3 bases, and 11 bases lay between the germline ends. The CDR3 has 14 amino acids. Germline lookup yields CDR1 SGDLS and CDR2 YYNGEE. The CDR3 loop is CASSVSRRGYEQYF. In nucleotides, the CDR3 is TGTGCCAGCAGCGTAAGTCGTAGGGGCTACGAGCAGTACTTC.

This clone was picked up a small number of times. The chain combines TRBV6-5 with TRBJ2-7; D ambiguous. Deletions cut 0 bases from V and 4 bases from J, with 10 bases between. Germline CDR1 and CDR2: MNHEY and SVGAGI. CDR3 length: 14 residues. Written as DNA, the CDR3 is TGTGCCAGCAGTTACTCAAGGGTTGGGTACGAGCAGTACTTC. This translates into CASSYSRVGYEQYF.

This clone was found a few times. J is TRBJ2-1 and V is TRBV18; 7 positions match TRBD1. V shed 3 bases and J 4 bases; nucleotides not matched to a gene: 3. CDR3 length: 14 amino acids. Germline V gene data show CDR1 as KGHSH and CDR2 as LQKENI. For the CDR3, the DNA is TGTGCCAGCTCACCTGGGACAGATTACAATGAGCAGTTCTTC. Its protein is CASSPGTDYNEQFF. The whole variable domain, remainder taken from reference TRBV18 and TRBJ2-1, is NAGVMQNPRHLVRRRGQEARLRCSPMKGHSHVYWYRQLPEEGLKFMVYLQKENIIDESGMPKERFSAEFPKEGPSILRIQQVVRGDSAAYFCASSPGTDYNEQFFGPGTRLTVL.

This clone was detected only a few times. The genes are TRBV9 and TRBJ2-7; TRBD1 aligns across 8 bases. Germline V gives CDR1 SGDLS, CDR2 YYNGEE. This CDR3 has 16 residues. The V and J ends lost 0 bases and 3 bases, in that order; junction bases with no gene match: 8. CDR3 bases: TGTGCCAGCAGCGTAGCTGTAGGACAGGGTTTCTACGAGCAGTACTTC. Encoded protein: CASSVAVGQGFYEQYF.

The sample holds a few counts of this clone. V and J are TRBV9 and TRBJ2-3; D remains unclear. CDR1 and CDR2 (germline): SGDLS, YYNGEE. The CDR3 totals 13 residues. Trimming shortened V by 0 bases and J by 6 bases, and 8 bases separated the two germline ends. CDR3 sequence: CASSVAGPDTQYF. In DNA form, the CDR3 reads TGTGCCAGCAGCGTAGCAGGACCCGATACGCAGTATTTT. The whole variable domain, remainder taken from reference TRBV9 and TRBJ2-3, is DSGVTQTPKHLITATGQRVTLRCSPRSGDLSVYWYQQSLDQGLQFLIQYYNGEERAKGNILERFSAQQFPDLHSELNLSSLELGDSALYFCASSVAGPDTQYFGPGTRLTVL.

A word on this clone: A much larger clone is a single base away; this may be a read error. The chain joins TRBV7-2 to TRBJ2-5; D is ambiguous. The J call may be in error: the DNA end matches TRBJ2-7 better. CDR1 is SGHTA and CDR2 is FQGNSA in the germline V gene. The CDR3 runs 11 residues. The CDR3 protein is CASSPAYEQYF. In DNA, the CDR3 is TGTGCCAGCAGCCCCGCCTACGAGCAGTACTTC.

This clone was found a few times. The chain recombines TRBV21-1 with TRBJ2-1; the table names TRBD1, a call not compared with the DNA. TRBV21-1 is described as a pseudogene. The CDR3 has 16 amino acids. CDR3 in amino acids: CASSPGQASSYNEQFF. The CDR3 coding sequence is TGTGCCAGCAGCCCCGGACAGGCTAGCTCCTACAATGAGCAGTTCTTC.

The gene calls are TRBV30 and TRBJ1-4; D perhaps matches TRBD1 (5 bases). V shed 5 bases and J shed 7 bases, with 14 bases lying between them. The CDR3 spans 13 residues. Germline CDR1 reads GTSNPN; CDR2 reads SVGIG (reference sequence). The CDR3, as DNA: TGTGCCTGGGACAACCCGGGGCTTGAAAAACTGTTTTTT. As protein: CAWDNPGLEKLFF. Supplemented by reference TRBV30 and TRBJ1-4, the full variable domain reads SQTIHQWPATLVQPVGSPLSLECTVEGTSNPNLYWYRQAAGRGLQLLFYSVGIGQISSEVPQNLSASRPQDRQFILSSKKLLLSDSGFYLCAWDNPGLEKLFFGSGTQLSVL.

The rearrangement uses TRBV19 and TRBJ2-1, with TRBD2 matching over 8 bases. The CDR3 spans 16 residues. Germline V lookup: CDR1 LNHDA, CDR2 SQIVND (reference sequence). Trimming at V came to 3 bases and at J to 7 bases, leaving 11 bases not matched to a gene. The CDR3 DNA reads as TGTGCCAGTAGTATTAGGGTTAGCGGGACAAGTAATGAGCAGTTCTTC. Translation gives CASSIRVSGTSNEQFF.

CDR3 amino acids: CASSSGQGLGQYF. The CDR3 DNA is TGTGCCAGCAGTTCGGGACAGGGTCTGGGGCAGTACTTC. This chain joins TRBV28 and TRBJ2-7; 9 bases align to TRBD1. CDR1 and CDR2 (germline): MDHEN, SYDVKM. The V and J ends lost 4 bases and 9 bases, in that order; junction bases with no gene match: 7. The CDR3 loop spans 13 amino acids. Based on the CDR3 plus reference TRBV28 and TRBJ2-7, the full variable domain is DVKVTQSSRYLVKRTGEKVFLECVQDMDHENMFWYRQDPGLGLRLIYFSYDVKMKEKGDIPEGYSVSREKKERFSLILESASTNQTSMYLCASSSGQGLGQYFGPGTRLTVT.